Following are 25 T cell receptor beta chains from one sample sequenced in a study of vaccination and CD4 T cells after COVID-19. The Oncomine TCR Beta short-read assay was applied to DNA of cultured CD4+ T cells. Each CDR3 protein gets one entry after TCRdb re-called the PCR reads with MiXCR. The sample yields 20,000 to 25,000 distinct CDR3 sequences, 62% seen once. No cognate antigen is known for these TCRs. Indicated treatment: approximately 10-day PBMC culture with coronavirus spike peptide pools or control peptides (ViraFEST assay). The specimen comprised CD4+ T cells from blood, cultured in vitro, sampled before SARS-CoV-2 vaccination. Source of these receptors: a human donor who received a COVID-19 vaccine.

The chain couples TRBV25-1 to TRBJ1-4; a weak D match, TRBD1 (5 bases). In germline, CDR1 is MGHDK, CDR2 SYGVNS. This CDR3 spans 12 amino acids. V gave up 7 bases and J gave up 6 bases, with 9 bases separating them. CDR3 DNA sequence: TGTGCCAGCATCGGCAGGGATGAAAAACTGTTTTTT. Its protein is CASIGRDEKLFF. Using reference TRBV25-1 and TRBJ1-4 for the parts outside the CDR3, the full variable domain is EADIYQTPRYLVIGTGKKITLECSQTMGHDKMYWYQQDPGMELHLIHYSYGVNSTEKGDLSSESTVSRIRTEHFPLTLESARPSHTSQYLCASIGRDEKLFFGSGTQLSVL.

The chain recombines TRBV5-4 with TRBJ2-7; perhaps TRBD2 as D (6 bases). Germline V gives CDR1 SGHNT, CDR2 YYREEE (reference sequence). The CDR3 extends over 13 amino acids. V lost 1 base and J 6 bases, leaving 11 bases between the germline ends. As DNA, the CDR3 is TGTGCCAGCAGCTTGTCGGAGGGGAGCGAGCAGTACTTC. Translation gives CASSLSEGSEQYF.

V gene TRBV7-8 combines with J gene TRBJ2-7; D is possibly TRBD2 (6 bases). The CDR3 runs 13 residues. Germline-derived CDR1 and CDR2 are SGHVS and FQNEAQ. The ends were cut back, 5 bases at V and 2 bases at J, with 10 bases in the middle. CDR3 DNA sequence: TGTGCCAGCAGCCGGACGGGAGCCTACGAGCAGTACTTC. Its translation: CASSRTGAYEQYF.

In this sample, this clonotype turned up a few times. This rearrangement joins TRBV19 to TRBJ1-1; perhaps TRBD1 as D (5 bases). This CDR3 spans 14 amino acids. V lost 3 bases, J lost 3 bases, and 11 bases lay in between. Per the germline V gene, CDR1 is LNHDA and CDR2 is SQIVND (reference sequence). The CDR3 protein is CASSIQGLDTEAFF. The CDR3 DNA follows: TGTGCCAGTAGTATTCAGGGTTTGGACACTGAAGCTTTCTTT.

The chain recombines TRBV20-1 with TRBJ1-2, with TRBD1 identical over 7 bases. The CDR3 consists of 14 residues. The junction had 10 bases not matched to a gene; V was cut back by 1 base and J by 8 bases. Looked up from germline, CDR1 is DFQATT and CDR2 is SNEGSKA (reference sequence). Here the CDR3 reads CSARANRGGGGYTF. The CDR3 DNA reads as TGCAGTGCTAGAGCCAACAGGGGTGGAGGGGGCTACACCTTC.

The chain carries TRBV20-1 and TRBJ2-1; 12 bases agree with TRBD2. This CDR3 has 17 residues. CDR1 and CDR2 (germline): DFQATT, SNEGSKA (reference sequence). V lost 0 bases and J lost 4; bases outside the gene matches: 7. CDR3 DNA sequence: TGCAGTGCTAGAGACTCTAGCGGGGGGGCAAGGTACAATGAGCAGTTCTTC. Protein product: CSARDSSGGARYNEQFF.

This chain uses TRBV20-1 with TRBJ2-3; D unclear. V lost 5 bases, J lost 3 bases, and 18 bases lay in between. The length of the CDR3 is 15 residues. CDR1 and CDR2 from the germline V gene are DFQATT and SNEGSKA (reference sequence). The CDR3 loop reads CSAVRPLSGTDTQYF. CDR3 sequence (DNA): TGCAGTGCTGTCCGGCCGTTGTCTGGGACAGATACGCAGTATTTT.

The chain couples TRBV4-2 to TRBJ1-1; D unresolved. CDR1 and CDR2 from the germline V gene are LGHNA and YNFKEQ. This CDR3 contains 17 residues. Trimming took 4 bases from V and 0 from J, leaving 18 bases between them. The DNA for the CDR3 is TGTGCCAGCAGCCCGGGTCCTCGATCGGCTGTGAACACTGAAGCTTTCTTT. Its protein is CASSPGPRSAVNTEAFF.

The rearrangement links TRBV19 to TRBJ1-2; 10 bases fit TRBD1. Trimming took 8 bases from V and 4 from J; bases not matched to a gene: 7. There are 14 residues in the CDR3. The V gene's germline CDR1 is LNHDA and CDR2 SQIVND (reference sequence). CDR3 residues: CASSPDRGTYGYTF. Here the CDR3 DNA reads TGTGCCAGTTCTCCGGACAGGGGGACCTATGGCTACACCTTC.

V gene TRBV20-1 combines with J gene TRBJ1-1; possible D gene TRBD1, 5 bases. Germline assignment: CDR1 DFQATT and CDR2 SNEGSKA (reference sequence). The CDR3 contains 14 residues. V was clipped by 6 bases and J by 7 bases, with 21 bases between them. This CDR3 is CSATWPGEGLEAFF. CDR3 in DNA: TGCAGTGCCACGTGGCCGGGAGAGGGGCTTGAAGCTTTCTTT.

This clonotype was counted a few times. The chain is built from TRBV6-8 and TRBJ2-2; no clear D gene. V dropped 2 bases and J dropped 5 bases, with 15 bases sitting between them. The CDR3 covers 16 residues. Germline CDR1 is MNHGY and CDR2 is SAAAGT. In nucleotides, the CDR3 is TGTGCCAGCAGTTACCCAGACACCAAGAGTACCGGGGAGCTGTTTTTT. Residues: CASSYPDTKSTGELFF.

This clonotype has a handful of counts. The chain has TRBV2 and TRBJ2-3, with 8 bases fitting TRBD2. V was pared by 10 bases and J by 0 bases, with 6 bases of the junction left unmatched. Germline V gene data show CDR1 as SNHLY and CDR2 as FYNNEI. The CDR3 runs 14 residues. The CDR3 DNA is TGTGCCAACCAGCGGGGGCCTAGCACAGATACGCAGTATTTT. Residues: CANQRGPSTDTQYF.

The chain combines TRBV7-8 with TRBJ1-2; 9 nucleotides match TRBD1. V was pared by 7 bases and J by 8 bases, with 11 bases of the junction left unmatched. CDR3 size: 14 residues. Per the germline V gene, CDR1 is SGHVS and CDR2 is FQNEAQ. In DNA, the CDR3 is TGTGCCAGCACCATTTCGGGGGACAGGGCGGGCTACACCTTC. Translating it yields CASTISGDRAGYTF.

This sequence joins TRBV27 and TRBJ1-2, with TRBD1 identical over 7 bases. The CDR3 extends over 17 amino acids. V shed 7 bases, J shed 0 bases, and the junction held 14 bases outside the gene matches. CDR1 and CDR2 from the germline V gene are MNHEY and SMNVEV (reference sequence). The chain's CDR3 is CASTARGPILANYGYTF. The CDR3, as DNA: TGTGCCAGCACCGCAAGGGGGCCAATCCTCGCTAACTATGGCTACACCTTC.

This clonotype was observed a few times. The chain employs TRBV21-1 and TRBJ1-2. TRBV21-1 is listed as a pseudogene. The CDR3 is made up of 15 amino acids. This CDR3 reads CASSKGVLANYGYTF. For the CDR3, the DNA is TGTGCCAGCAGCAAAGGGGTATTAGCTAACTATGGCTACACCTTC.

This rearrangement joins TRBV30 to TRBJ1-2; 10 nucleotides match TRBD1. V shed 0 bases, J shed 2 bases, and the junction held 12 bases outside the gene matches. This CDR3 is 18 amino acids long. CDR1 and CDR2 from the germline V gene are GTSNPN and SVGIG (reference sequence). This CDR3 reads CAWSVERSTGGANYGYTF. The DNA of the CDR3 is TGTGCCTGGAGTGTGGAGAGGTCGACAGGGGGCGCGAACTATGGCTACACCTTC.

This sequence joins TRBV12-3 or TRBV12-4 and TRBJ1-2; tentative D call: TRBD1 (5 bases). V lost 1 base and J lost 7, with 19 bases in between. The CDR3 is 16 amino acids. CDR3 bases: TGTGCCAGCAGTTTAGGGGCAGGGAGCCGAGTTCCTGGCTACACCTTC. Translating it yields CASSLGAGSRVPGYTF.

A word on this clonotype: Germline is not matched at one junction end, which may reflect a read error. The chain joins TRBV19 to TRBJ1-1; D ambiguous. CDR3 length: 14 residues. The germline V gene encodes CDR1 LNHDA and CDR2 SQIVND (reference sequence). CDR3 residues: CASSRPDLAAEASF. In DNA form, the CDR3 reads TGTGCCAGTAGCCGCCCGGACCTGGCGGCTGAAGCTTCCTTT. The complete variable domain, with remaining parts taken from reference TRBV19 and TRBJ1-1, reads DGGITQSPKYLFRKEGQNVTLSCEQNLNHDAMYWYRQDPGQGLRLIYYSQIVNDFQKGDIAEGYSVSREKKESFPLTVTSAQKNPTAFYLCASSRPDLAAEASFGQGTRLTVV.

The chain uses TRBV20-1 and TRBJ2-2, with TRBD2 matching 7 bases. This CDR3 spans 12 amino acids. V gave up 3 bases and J gave up 8 bases; unmatched junction bases: 3. Germline loops: CDR1 DFQATT, CDR2 SNEGSKA (reference sequence). The CDR3 nucleotides are TGCAGTGCTAGTCGAGCGGGGGGGGAGCTGTTTTTT. The encoded protein is CSASRAGGELFF.

The V gene is TRBV19, the J gene TRBJ1-5; 11 bases fit TRBD1. Per the germline V gene, CDR1 is LNHDA and CDR2 is SQIVND (reference sequence). The CDR3 has 15 amino acids. After removal of 3 bases from V and 5 bases from J, the junction contained 3 bases not matched to a gene. CDR3: CASSIGQGAYQPQHF. As DNA, the CDR3 is TGTGCCAGTAGTATCGGACAGGGGGCTTATCAGCCCCAGCATTTT.

This chain connects TRBV7-2 to TRBJ2-7, with 8 nucleotides matching TRBD2. J was trimmed by 4 bases and V by 5 bases; bases with no gene match: 10. CDR1 is SGHTA, CDR2 FQGNSA, per germline. This CDR3 comprises 15 residues. DNA for the CDR3: TGTGCCAGCAGCCCGGGGGGGAGCGGGGGTTACGAGCAGTACTTC. It encodes CASSPGGSGGYEQYF.

This clonotype was recorded a few times. V gene TRBV7-2 combines with J gene TRBJ2-1; TRBD2 matches 13 bases. CDR1 and CDR2 (germline): SGHTA, FQGNSA. The CDR3 loop spans 15 amino acids. The junction had 4 bases not matched to a gene; V was cut back by 5 bases and J by 6 bases. DNA for the CDR3: TGTGCCAGCAGCAACGGACTAGCGGGGGTCAATGAGCAGTTCTTC. Protein product: CASSNGLAGVNEQFF. Complete variable domain (other parts from reference TRBV7-2 and TRBJ2-1): GAGVSQSPSNKVTEKGKDVELRCDPISGHTALYWYRQSLGQGLEFLIYFQGNSAPDKSGLPSDRFSAERTGGSVSTLTIQRTQQEDSAVYLCASSNGLAGVNEQFFGPGTRLTVL.

This clonotype was counted a few times. The chain uses TRBV28 and TRBJ1-2, with 11 bases fitting TRBD1. Losses at the gene ends were 4 bases for V and 2 bases for J; bases not matched to a gene: 12. From germline, CDR1 is MDHEN and CDR2 SYDVKM. The CDR3 spans 18 residues. CDR3 residues: CASSSSRTGGFRNYGYTF. The DNA of the CDR3 is TGTGCCAGCAGTTCCTCGCGGACAGGGGGCTTTCGAAACTATGGCTACACCTTC.

The rearrangement joins TRBV6-1 to TRBJ1-3, with a tentative D call TRBD1 (5 bases). CDR1 MNHNS and CDR2 SASEGT come from the germline V gene. The CDR3 has 13 residues. V was trimmed by 6 bases and J by 3 bases, leaving 9 bases between them. The DNA of the CDR3 is TGTGCCAGCAGGAGGGGAGGTGGAAACACCATATATTTT. It translates to CASRRGGGNTIYF.

The chain is built from TRBV12-3 or TRBV12-4 and TRBJ1-2; TRBD1 agrees at 9 bases. CDR3 length: 15 residues. J lost 4 bases, V lost 5 bases, and 8 bases had no gene match. As DNA, the CDR3 is TGTGCCAGCAGTCCGGGGACAGGGACCGGCTATGGCTACACCTTC. Amino acids: CASSPGTGTGYGYTF.